The entry below describes one T cell receptor (beta chain). Original processing methods: Per sample, the median was roughly 96,000 TCRs, with values from roughly 25,000 to 750,000. TCRdb fed the RACE reads into MiXCR, producing one record per CDR3 protein. TCRdb, rather than the study authors, made the V and J calls. There are around 100,000 distinct CDR3 sequences in the sample; 11% occur only once, and roughly 3.3% lies in the top ten. This specimen comes from a study of human T cells and chemical hapten exposure. Study as a whole: A patient group, mainly female, showed alopecia areata, totalis or universalis.

Described time point: patch test 1, 2 weeks after DPC sensitization. Described treatment: therapeutic diphenylcyclopropenone sensitization with weekly scalp DPC. CDR1 SGDLS and CDR2 YYNGEE come from the germline V gene. The V and J ends lost 3 bases and 0 bases respectively, with 14 bases between them. The CDR3 loop spans 16 amino acids. The TCR originated in a middle-aged woman with alopecia areata. Some clones in this sample may be carry-over from other donors' samples. The sample consisted of whole blood, taken in connection with sensitization to the hapten diphenylcyclopropenone (DPC). The chain joins TRBV9 to TRBJ2-3, with D unclear. In DNA form, the CDR3 reads TGTGCCAGCAGCGGGCGGATGAAGGCTAGCACAGATACGCAGTATTTT. Translated, it gives CASSGRMKASTDTQYF.